Shown below are 10 T cell receptor beta chains from a single sample sequenced in a study of T cell clusters in autoimmune cytopenias. TRB was amplified from roughly 0.25 ug of peripheral blood genomic DNA per sample. One tube held mixed TRB-A and TRB-B primer pools for touch-down PCR. TCRdb reprocessed the multiplex PCR reads and reports one entry per CDR3 protein, with no DNA. The sample totals around 11,000 distinct CDR3 sequences; its top ten clones hold roughly 21%. These sequences were also reported in another study, on T cell repertoires in aging, cancer and after chemotherapy.

The material sequenced was peripheral blood. These receptors all stem from a human donor in good health.

This chain joins TRBV20-1 and TRBJ2-1. CDR1 DFQATT and CDR2 SNEGSKA come from the germline V gene (reference sequence). This CDR3 has 15 residues. Here the CDR3 reads CSATPQRPTNNEQFF.

Frequency places this clonotype as medium-sized. V and J are TRBV11-1 and TRBJ2-1; there is no DNA to check the TCRdb D call of TRBD1. The CDR3 runs to 13 residues. The germline V gene has CDR1 SGHAT and CDR2 FQDESV (reference sequence). CDR3 sequence: CASSLELGGKQFF.

The chain recombines TRBV7-2 with TRBJ2-7; TCRdb outputs TRBD2, but without DNA this stays unchecked. The CDR3 spans 14 residues. Germline loops: CDR1 SGHTA, CDR2 FQGNSA. CDR3 in amino acids: CASSGGSVSYEQYF.

V is TRBV20-1 and J is TRBJ2-7. Per the germline V gene, CDR1 is DFQATT and CDR2 is SNEGSKA (reference sequence). This CDR3 region has 11 residues. CDR3 amino acids: CSASGDYEQYF.

The rearrangement joins TRBV19 to TRBJ1-4; TCRdb names TRBD1, which stays unverified in the absence of DNA. The CDR3 spans 15 residues. Germline assignment: CDR1 LNHDA and CDR2 SQIVND (reference sequence). CDR3 protein: CASSLRQGRGEKLFF.

The chain links TRBV15 to TRBJ2-1. This CDR3 has 16 residues. Germline V gene sequence: CDR1 LNHNV, CDR2 YYDKDF (reference sequence). The chain's CDR3 is CATSRSGAGVSSEQFF.

CDR3 residues: CATSGSGGSNQPQHF. The chain carries TRBV24-1 and TRBJ1-5. The CDR3 contains 15 residues. From germline, CDR1 is KGHDR and CDR2 SFDVKD.

This sequence joins TRBV13 and TRBJ2-2. Germline V gene lookup returns CDR1 PRHDT and CDR2 FYEKMQ (reference sequence). This CDR3 contains 13 residues. CDR3: CASRYSNTGELFF.

The CDR3 spells CASSLKTGANTGELFF. The genes are TRBV5-4 and TRBJ2-2; the D call from TCRdb, TRBD1, cannot be confirmed without DNA. Germline CDR1 SGHNT, CDR2 YYREEE (reference sequence). This CDR3 is built from 16 residues.

This chain links TRBV6-2 or TRBV6-3 with TRBJ2-5; TCRdb names TRBD2, which stays unverified in the absence of DNA. Germline V gene sequence: CDR1 MNHEY, CDR2 SVGEGT. This CDR3 comprises 17 residues. This chain's CDR3 is CASSQRGRARLDETQYF.